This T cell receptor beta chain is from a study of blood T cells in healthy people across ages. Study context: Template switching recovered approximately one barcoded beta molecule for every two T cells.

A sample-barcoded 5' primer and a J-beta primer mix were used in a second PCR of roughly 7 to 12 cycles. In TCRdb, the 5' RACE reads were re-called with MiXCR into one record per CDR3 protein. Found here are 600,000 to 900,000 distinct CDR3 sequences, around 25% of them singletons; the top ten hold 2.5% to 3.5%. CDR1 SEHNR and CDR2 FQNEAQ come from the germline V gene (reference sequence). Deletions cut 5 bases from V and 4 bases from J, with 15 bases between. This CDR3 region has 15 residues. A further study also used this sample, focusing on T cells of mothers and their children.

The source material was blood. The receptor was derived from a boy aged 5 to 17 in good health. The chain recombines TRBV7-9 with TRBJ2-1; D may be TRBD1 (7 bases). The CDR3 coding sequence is TGTGCCAGCAGCGTCGCAGGGGGGCGATACAATGAGCAGTTCTTC. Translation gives CASSVAGGRYNEQFF. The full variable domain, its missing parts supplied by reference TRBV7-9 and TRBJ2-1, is DTGVSQNPRHKITKRGQNVTFRCDPISEHNRLYWYRQTLGQGPEFLTYFQNEAQLEKSRLLSDRFSAERPKGSFSTLEIQRTEQGDSAMYLCASSVAGGRYNEQFFGPGTRLTVL.